This TCR beta chain stems from a study of identical twins. CDR3 size: 15 residues. After removal of 4 bases from V and 4 bases from J, the junction contained 4 bases not matched to a gene. The V gene's germline CDR1 is SGHRS and CDR2 YFSETQ. Using its own MiXCR run on the 5' RACE reads, TCRdb lists one record per CDR3 protein. The repertoire has 300,000 to 350,000 distinct CDR3 sequences, more than 9% of them found once; the top ten carry around 7.8%. Study-level points and caveats: With abundant cord blood beta clonotypes, insertions were fewer; memory repertoires showed no such pattern. In zero-insertion analyses, partial confounding could arise from invariant MAIT and iNKT cells.

This clonotype was observed at least ten times. What it binds is not known. The same data also went into a second study, on yellow fever vaccine responses in identical twins. That paper adds: Twins reportedly appeared to share part of their vaccine T cell response while keeping part individual.

The rearrangement joins TRBV5-1 to TRBJ2-2, with 10 bases lining up with TRBD1. Sequencing was performed on CD8+ T cells sorted from blood. The TCR originated in a young woman in good health. CDR3 sequence: CASSQRTGGTGELFF. The CDR3 DNA sequence: TGCGCCAGCAGCCAACGGACAGGGGGCACCGGGGAGCTGTTTTTT.